One and the same sample provided the 9 T cell receptor beta chains below, sequenced in a study of OX40 agonist ivuxolimab in advanced cancers. Generated by immunoSEQ multiplex PCR, the TCRdb table keeps only in-frame clones and is missing some. This sample yields 72,000 or so clones, of which 70% to 90% are seen a single time; approximately 1.3% belongs to the top ten. The sample was CD4+ or CD8+ T cells sorted from blood, taken in a trial of the OX40 agonist ivuxolimab. These receptors all stem from an adult with an advanced solid tumor such as melanoma, head and neck, liver or kidney cancer.

This sequence joins TRBV7-9 and TRBJ2-3; 8 bases align to TRBD1. CDR1 SEHNR and CDR2 FQNEAQ come from the germline V gene (reference sequence). With 1 base clipped from V and 3 bases from J, the junction kept 3 bases outside the gene matches. The CDR3 has 15 amino acids. In nucleotides, the CDR3 is TGTGCCAGCAGCTTAGTGGGACAGGTGACAGATACGCAGTATTTT. It codes for CASSLVGQVTDTQYF.

V is TRBV7-8 and J is TRBJ1-2; possibly TRBD1 for D (6 bases). The V and J ends lost 4 bases and 4 bases respectively, with 10 bases between them. This CDR3 has 13 residues. Germline-derived CDR1 and CDR2 are SGHVS and FQNEAQ. The CDR3 nucleotides read TGTGCCAGCAGCTACAGGGACCCCTATGGCTACACCTTC. Its protein is CASSYRDPYGYTF.

A few counts support this clone. The chain carries TRBV28 and TRBJ2-7, with a possible D match to TRBD2 (7 bases). Trimming removed 8 bases at V and 1 base at J, with 15 bases between. The CDR3 loop spans 14 amino acids. CDR1 is MDHEN, CDR2 SYDVKM, per germline. CDR3 in amino acids: CASFGEGESYEQYF. The CDR3 region has the DNA TGTGCCAGCTTCGGGGAGGGGGAGTCCTACGAGCAGTACTTC.

V usage is TRBV7-8 and J usage is TRBJ2-7, with TRBD2 matching 7 bases. Germline V gene lookup returns CDR1 SGHVS and CDR2 FQNEAQ. The CDR3 sequence is 14 residues long. V trimming: 5 bases; J trimming: 2 bases; junction bases outside the gene matches: 6. CDR3 sequence (DNA): TGTGCCAGCAGCCAACGGGAGGAAGCCTACGAGCAGTACTTC. Protein product: CASSQREEAYEQYF.

The V and J genes are TRBV7-8 and TRBJ1-6; 7 nucleotides match TRBD1. Trimming cost V 2 bases and J 5 bases; bases outside gene matches: 3. Germline loops: CDR1 SGHVS, CDR2 FQNEAQ. The CDR3 loop spans 15 amino acids. The CDR3 sequence is CASSLNGQDNSPLHF. CDR3 nucleotides: TGTGCCAGCAGCTTAAATGGACAGGATAATTCACCCCTCCACTTT.

V is TRBV7-6 and J is TRBJ1-3; D is uncertain. CDR3 length equals 15 residues. Germline CDR1 is SGHVS and CDR2 is FNYEAQ. Trimming removed 1 base at V and 0 bases at J, with 7 bases between. CDR3 sequence reads: CASSLGGFSGNTIYF. Written as DNA, the CDR3 is TGTGCCAGCAGCTTAGGAGGATTCTCTGGAAACACCATATATTTT.

The CDR3 nucleotides are TGTGCCAGCACACGGGGGGGCCCCTCCTACGAGCAGTACTTC. It is translated as CASTRGGPSYEQYF. The chain recombines TRBV6-5 with TRBJ2-7, with TRBD2 matching 8 bases. Germline CDR1 and CDR2: MNHEY and SVGAGI. The CDR3 consists of 14 residues. The V and J ends lost 7 bases and 0 bases, in that order; junction bases with no gene match: 5.

The chain has TRBV10-1 and TRBJ2-1; D unclear. Germline-derived CDR1 and CDR2 are WNHNN and SYGVQD (reference sequence). V lost 0 bases and J 9 bases, leaving 12 bases between the germline ends. The CDR3 loop spans 14 amino acids. The CDR3 sequence is CASSESGPPGEQFF. CDR3 in DNA: TGCGCCAGCAGTGAGTCCGGGCCCCCAGGTGAGCAGTTCTTC.

The CDR3 nucleotides read TGTGCCAGCAGCACTAACAACGACAGGTCCGCCCAGCATTTT. It is translated as CASSTNNDRSAQHF. The genes are TRBV7-2 and TRBJ1-5, with D tentatively TRBD1 (6 bases). Trimming shortened V by 5 bases and J by 11 bases, and 19 bases separated the two germline ends. CDR1 is SGHTA and CDR2 is FQGNSA in the germline V gene. The CDR3 has 14 amino acids. The variable domain in full, with the rest retrieved from reference TRBV7-2 and TRBJ1-5, is GAGVSQSPSNKVTEKGKDVELRCDPISGHTALYWYRQSLGQGLEFLIYFQGNSAPDKSGLPSDRFSAERTGGSVSTLTIQRTQQEDSAVYLCASSTNNDRSAQHFGDGTRLSIL.